The 26 T cell receptor beta chains in this list originate from one sample, sequenced in a study of shared clonotypes between healthy human individuals. Profiled with immunoSEQ multiplex PCR; TCRdb holds only in-frame clones, not every one. The table has about 2 million clones, 90% to 95% seen once. Sequenced material: naive CD4+ T cells sorted from blood. Regarding subset: CD45RA+ positively selected. The receptors come from a man younger than 35 in good health.

CDR3 loop: CARSLRDASSYEQYF. CDR3 coding DNA: TGTGCCAGAAGCTTGAGGGACGCGAGCTCCTACGAGCAGTACTTC. The rearrangement links TRBV5-3 to TRBJ2-7; D is perhaps TRBD1 or TRBD2 (5 bases each). TRBV5-3 is an ORF, and what it does is uncertain. The CDR3 has 15 residues. Trimming cost V 1 base and J 0 bases, with 11 bases left between them.

The chain is built from TRBV7-9 and TRBJ1-2; maybe TRBD1 (6 bases). The V gene's germline CDR1 is SEHNR and CDR2 FQNEAQ (reference sequence). This CDR3 comprises 15 residues. Trimming cost V 3 bases and J 2 bases, with 13 bases left between them. CDR3 sequence reads: CASSFWGAANYGYTF. The CDR3 DNA is TGTGCCAGCAGCTTCTGGGGGGCGGCCAACTATGGCTACACCTTC.

CDR3 loop: CASSPAGGGANYGYTF. The CDR3 DNA sequence: TGTGCCAGCAGCCCCGCGGGGGGTGGTGCTAACTATGGCTACACCTTC. The rearrangement joins TRBV2 to TRBJ1-2; possibly TRBD1 for D (5 bases). Germline CDR1 reads SNHLY; CDR2 reads FYNNEI. Trimming took 6 bases from V and 0 from J, leaving 17 bases between them. The CDR3 has 16 amino acids.

The V gene is TRBV15, the J gene TRBJ1-5; tentative D call: TRBD1 (6 bases). The CDR3 is 16 amino acids. Per the germline V gene, CDR1 is LNHNV and CDR2 is YYDKDF (reference sequence). V was clipped by 3 bases and J by 0 bases, with 12 bases between them. In nucleotides, the CDR3 is TGTGCCACCAGCAGCAGGGGCCTGGATAGCAATCAGCCCCAGCATTTT. This codes for CATSSRGLDSNQPQHF.

The chain uses TRBV7-9 and TRBJ2-5, with TRBD1 matching 7 bases. V trimming: 1 base; J trimming: 2 bases; junction bases outside the gene matches: 4. The CDR3 has 15 amino acids. The germline CDR1 and CDR2 sequences are SEHNR and FQNEAQ (reference sequence). CDR3 amino acids: CASSLGDSLQETQYF. The DNA of the CDR3 is TGTGCCAGCAGCTTAGGGGACAGCCTACAAGAGACCCAGTACTTC. Drawing the rest from reference TRBV7-9 and TRBJ2-5, the complete variable domain is DTGVSQNPRHKITKRGQNVTFRCDPISEHNRLYWYRQTLGQGPEFLTYFQNEAQLEKSRLLSDRFSAERPKGSFSTLEIQRTEQGDSAMYLCASSLGDSLQETQYFGPGTRLLVL.

This chain links TRBV30 with TRBJ2-2; 10 bases are shared with TRBD2. V trimming: 4 bases; J trimming: 2 bases; junction bases outside the gene matches: 1. CDR3 length equals 14 residues. CDR1 and CDR2 (germline): GTSNPN, SVGIG (reference sequence). The CDR3 DNA is TGTGCCTGGACTAGCGGGGGAAACACCGGGGAGCTGTTTTTT. Translated, it gives CAWTSGGNTGELFF.

A single count supports this clone. This chain uses TRBV30 with TRBJ1-2; 9 nucleotides line up with TRBD1. The CDR3 sequence is 14 residues long. Per the germline V gene, CDR1 is GTSNPN and CDR2 is SVGIG (reference sequence). J gave up 6 bases and V 7 bases, and 12 bases lay outside the gene matches. CDR3: CAYTQGARGDGYTF. The CDR3 DNA reads TGTGCCTACACACAGGGGGCGCGAGGGGATGGCTACACCTTC.

The sample holds one count of this clone. This sample includes further DNA sequences coding for the same CDR3. This chain links TRBV7-2 with TRBJ2-3; no definite D call. The V gene's germline CDR1 is SGHTA and CDR2 FQGNSA. V was trimmed by 2 bases and J by 3 bases, leaving 6 bases between them. The CDR3 totals 13 residues. The CDR3 sequence: CASSLPSTDTQYF. Written as DNA, the CDR3 is TGTGCCAGCAGCTTACCTTCGACAGATACGCAGTATTTT.

The V and J genes are TRBV28 and TRBJ1-5; 9 bases fit TRBD1. V was pared by 2 bases and J by 6 bases, with 5 bases of the junction left unmatched. Germline CDR1 and CDR2: MDHEN and SYDVKM. CDR3 length equals 15 residues. CDR3 in DNA: TGTGCCAGCAGTTTACGGACAGGGGCGGGTCAGCCCCAGCATTTT. Translation gives CASSLRTGAGQPQHF.

J is TRBJ1-6 and V is TRBV29-1; 10 bases agree with TRBD1. Germline trimming cut 6 bases from V and 6 bases from J; bases unmatched to any gene: 2. The CDR3 loop spans 13 amino acids. CDR1 SQVTM and CDR2 ANQGSEA come from the germline V gene. The CDR3: CSVRQGANSPLHF. CDR3 DNA sequence: TGCAGCGTCCGACAGGGGGCTAATTCACCCCTCCACTTT.

The gene calls are TRBV2 and TRBJ1-1; D call uncertain. This CDR3 is 13 amino acids long. Germline values: CDR1 SNHLY, CDR2 FYNNEI. V dropped 8 bases and J dropped 2 bases, with 12 bases sitting between them. CDR3 DNA: TGTGCCAGCGATGATAGGACTAACACTGAAGCTTTCTTT. Translated: CASDDRTNTEAFF.

The CDR3 nucleotides are TGCAGCACGACAGGGTACAGCACAGATACGCAGTATTTT. This sequence encodes CSTTGYSTDTQYF. The chain is built from TRBV29-1 and TRBJ2-3, with 7 bases matching TRBD1. The CDR3 totals 13 residues. Per germline, CDR1 SQVTM and CDR2 ANQGSEA. J was trimmed by 0 bases and V by 8 bases; bases with no gene match: 5.

The V and J genes are TRBV11-3 and TRBJ2-1, with D possibly called TRBD1 or TRBD2 (5 bases each). V shed 1 base and J shed 5 bases, with 21 bases lying between them. The CDR3 consists of 18 residues. The germline gives CDR1 SGHNT, CDR2 YENEEA. Here the CDR3 reads CASSLVAPGTDNHNEQFF. The CDR3 nucleotides read TGTGCCAGCAGCTTAGTGGCTCCCGGGACCGATAACCACAATGAGCAGTTCTTC. The full variable domain, its missing parts supplied by reference TRBV11-3 and TRBJ2-1, is EAGVVQSPRYKIIEKKQPVAFWCNPISGHNTLYWYLQNLGQGPELLIRYENEEAVDDSQLPKDRFSAERLKGVDSTLKIQPAELGDSAVYLCASSLVAPGTDNHNEQFFGPGTRLTVL.

Turning to this clone: Other DNA sequences from this sample encode an identical CDR3 as well. The chain joins TRBV7-2 to TRBJ1-2; possible D gene TRBD1, 6 bases. CDR1 and CDR2 (germline): SGHTA, FQGNSA. CDR3 length equals 13 residues. The V end was cut by 5 bases, the J end by 4 bases, with 11 bases between. CDR3 protein: CASSPQGTYGYTF. The CDR3 region has the DNA TGTGCCAGCAGCCCACAGGGAACCTATGGCTACACCTTC.

Remarks on this clone: Distinct nucleotide sequences in the sample also encode this CDR3. The V gene is TRBV7-2, the J gene TRBJ1-5, with D possibly TRBD1 on 5 matching bases. This CDR3 comprises 15 residues. V shed 1 base and J shed 1 base, with 8 bases lying between them. Per germline, CDR1 SGHTA and CDR2 FQGNSA. This CDR3 is CASSLGGTSNQPQHF. The CDR3 coding sequence is TGTGCCAGCAGCTTAGGCGGGACGAGCAATCAGCCCCAGCATTTT.

The genes are TRBV7-9 and TRBJ2-7, with 8 bases identical to TRBD1. Germline V gene lookup returns CDR1 SEHNR and CDR2 FQNEAQ (reference sequence). CDR3 length equals 15 residues. Losses at the gene ends were 5 bases for V and 2 bases for J; bases not matched to a gene: 8. The CDR3 coding sequence is TGTGCCAGCAGCCATAGGGGACAGGAGACCTACGAGCAGTACTTC. Its translation is CASSHRGQETYEQYF.

The V call is TRBV6-5, the J call TRBJ2-2; D might be TRBD2 (6 bases). Germline-derived CDR1 and CDR2 are MNHEY and SVGAGI. The CDR3 length is 13 residues. Trimming shortened V by 4 bases and J by 8 bases, and 11 bases separated the two germline ends. The CDR3 region is CASSSIRGGELFF. CDR3 nucleotide sequence: TGTGCCAGCAGTTCCATCCGGGGGGGGGAGCTGTTTTTT.

This clone was recorded once. In the same sample, other DNA sequences code for this CDR3. The chain uses TRBV5-1 and TRBJ2-1; a weak D match, TRBD2 (5 bases). V lost 0 bases, J lost 8 bases, and 6 bases lay in between. Germline assignment: CDR1 SGHRS and CDR2 YFSETQ. The CDR3 contains 12 residues. CDR3 sequence reads: CASSLGSDEQFF. The CDR3 coding sequence is TGCGCCAGCAGCTTGGGTAGCGATGAGCAGTTCTTC. The full variable domain, in which reference TRBV5-1 and TRBJ2-1 provide the parts outside the CDR3, is KAGVTQTPRYLIKTRGQQVTLSCSPISGHRSVSWYQQTPGQGLQFLFEYFSETQRNKGNFPGRFSGRQFSNSRSEMNVSTLELGDSALYLCASSLGSDEQFFGPGTRLTVL.

This clone showed up just once. CDR3 residues: CASSLSGWGTEAFF. The CDR3 nucleotides read TGTGCCAGCAGTTTATCAGGGTGGGGCACTGAAGCTTTCTTT. This rearrangement joins TRBV28 to TRBJ1-1; TRBD1 is a possible D gene (5 bases). V lost 1 base to trimming and J lost 4 bases, with 10 bases between them. CDR1 and CDR2 (germline): MDHEN, SYDVKM. CDR3 length: 14 residues.

The CDR3 here is CASKRGLMNTEAFF. The CDR3 nucleotides are TGTGCCAGTAAGAGGGGGCTCATGAACACTGAAGCTTTCTTT. The chain links TRBV7-2 to TRBJ1-1; the match to TRBD1 covers 7 bases. The trim removed 9 bases at V and 0 bases at J, leaving 7 bases unmatched. The germline gives CDR1 SGHTA, CDR2 FQGNSA. CDR3 size: 14 residues.

J is TRBJ1-1 and V is TRBV10-3; 7 bases match TRBD1. Germline V lookup: CDR1 ENHRY, CDR2 SYGVKD. The CDR3 has 16 amino acids. The trim removed 1 base at V and 0 bases at J, leaving 5 bases unmatched. The CDR3: CAISEFPGQMNTEAFF. The CDR3 DNA reads TGTGCCATCAGTGAGTTCCCGGGACAGATGAACACTGAAGCTTTCTTT.

This chain links TRBV2 with TRBJ2-7, with a tentative D call TRBD1 (6 bases). CDR3 length equals 13 residues. Germline-derived CDR1 and CDR2 are SNHLY and FYNNEI. Trimming removed 7 bases from V and 2 bases from J, with 12 bases in between. The CDR3 is CASMAQGTYEQYF. The CDR3 coding sequence is TGTGCCAGCATGGCCCAGGGGACCTACGAGCAGTACTTC.

The gene calls are TRBV15 and TRBJ2-7; no clear D gene. The germline CDR1 and CDR2 sequences are LNHNV and YYDKDF (reference sequence). The CDR3 runs to 14 residues. Deletions cut 5 bases from V and 2 bases from J, with 13 bases between. The CDR3 DNA reads TGTGCCACCAGCCTCGGCCGGTTGGCCTACGAGCAGTACTTC. Protein product: CATSLGRLAYEQYF. The whole variable domain, filled in from reference TRBV15 and TRBJ2-7, reads DAMVIQNPRYQVTQFGKPVTLSCSQTLNHNVMYWYQQKSSQAPKLLFHYYDKDFNNEADTPDNFQSRRPNTSFCFLDIRSPGLGDTAMYLCATSLGRLAYEQYFGPGTRLTVT.

V is TRBV7-6 and J is TRBJ2-3, with D tentatively TRBD2 (6 bases). The CDR3 has 15 residues. Germline V gene data show CDR1 as SGHVS and CDR2 as FNYEAQ. Trimming pared 7 bases from V and 1 base from J, leaving 15 bases between. This chain's CDR3 is CASTGGGGGTDTQYF. CDR3 sequence (DNA): TGTGCCAGCACCGGGGGTGGTGGCGGCACAGATACGCAGTATTTT.

Turning to this clone: Compared with germline, one end of the junction differs, possibly owing to a read error. This rearrangement joins TRBV7-7 to TRBJ2-7; D not certain. Germline V gene lookup returns CDR1 SSHAT and CDR2 FNYEAQ (reference sequence). This CDR3 region has 18 residues. The DNA of the CDR3 is TGTGCTAGCAGCTTAAGTCCGGGTTTCGAGGACGGAAGCTACGAGCAGTACTTC. Protein: CASSLSPGFEDGSYEQYF.

This chain joins TRBV19 and TRBJ2-5, with TRBD1 as a possible D gene (5 bases). The V gene's germline CDR1 is LNHDA and CDR2 SQIVND (reference sequence). The CDR3 runs 12 residues. The V end was cut by 4 bases, the J end by 8 bases, with 11 bases between. CDR3 DNA: TGTGCCAGTAGTAGCCAGGGCAGAACCCAGTACTTC. Translation: CASSSQGRTQYF.